This T cell receptor beta chain was documented in a study of regulatory T cells in long-lasting Graves disease. Study observations and caveats: Newly diagnosed disease favored TRBV20-1 and TRBJ2-1 over persistent disease. TCR diversity was lower in persistent Graves' patients (versus newly diagnosed ones).

The CDR3 extends over 14 amino acids. Germline CDR1 GTSNPN, CDR2 SVGIG (reference sequence). Specified time point: newly diagnosed GD, antithyroid drugs for less than 3 months. There was RNA extracted from PBMCs, and the TCR library was made from it. Graves' disease diagnosis used American Thyroid Association guidelines. The sample holds many counts of this clonotype. The antigen is not known. An end of the junction differs from the germline gene, which may be a read error. Assembly of TCR beta libraries relied on iRepertoire HTBI primers together with Arm-PCR of CDR3 regions. Original handling: Analysis of the samples identified 50 to 75 TRBV and around 15 TRBJ segments. TCRdb fed the multiplex PCR reads into MiXCR, producing one record per CDR3 protein. For this entry, the V and J calls and clone size follow TCRdb and not the study's own pipeline. The sample lists around 250,000 distinct CDR3 sequences; 20% were seen once.

Source: peripheral blood mononuclear cells (PBMCs), taken at new diagnosis, from a patient treated with antithyroid drugs. The receptor was derived from a female donor with Graves disease. The genes are TRBV30 and TRBJ1-1; D is perhaps TRBD1 (5 bases). The CDR3 is CPWSVLGDYTEAFF. CDR3 coding DNA: TGTCCCTGGAGTGTACTGGGGGATTACACTGAAGCTTTCTTT.